These 10 T cell receptor beta chains originate from one sample sequenced in a study of radiotherapy plus CTLA-4 blockade in lung cancer. Some clones are missing from TCRdb's copy, which holds only in-frame ones; the method was immunoSEQ multiplex PCR. In the table there are tens of thousands of clones, around 79% of which are singletons. The sequences come from peripheral blood, collected from a patient treated with radiotherapy plus ipilimumab. These receptors were collected from a human donor with non-small cell lung cancer who had a complete response to radiotherapy plus ipilimumab.

This clone was counted a single time. The chain links TRBV27 to TRBJ2-5, with 7 bases identical to TRBD2. Germline V lookup: CDR1 MNHEY, CDR2 SMNVEV (reference sequence). With V trimmed by 5 bases and J by 1 base, 7 bases remained unmatched. CDR3 length: 15 residues. The chain's CDR3 is CASSPRWGGQETQYF. Written as DNA, the CDR3 is TGTGCCAGCAGTCCCCGTTGGGGGGGCCAAGAGACCCAGTACTTC.

The chain employs TRBV18 and TRBJ2-4; the D gene is possibly TRBD1 (6 bases). The CDR3 contains 16 residues. Trimming stripped 0 bases from V and 4 bases from J, with 13 bases between. Germline-derived CDR1 and CDR2 are KGHSH and LQKENI. The CDR3 reads CASSPPSSTGKNIQYF. The CDR3 region has the DNA TGTGCCAGCTCACCACCGAGTAGCACAGGGAAAAACATTCAGTACTTC.

The genes are TRBV27 and TRBJ2-3; TRBD1 matches at 9 bases. The CDR3 sequence is 15 residues long. The J segment lost 4 bases and the V segment lost 3 bases, leaving 5 bases of the junction unmatched. Germline assignment: CDR1 MNHEY and CDR2 SMNVEV (reference sequence). CDR3 in DNA: TGTGCCAGCAGTTTTGTGGGACAGGGTGCAGATACGCAGTATTTT. This gives the protein CASSFVGQGADTQYF.

V gene TRBV7-9 combines with J gene TRBJ1-5; 8 nucleotides align to TRBD1. Germline CDR1 SEHNR, CDR2 FQNEAQ (reference sequence). This CDR3 comprises 16 residues. Trimming cost V 4 bases and J 2 bases; bases outside gene matches: 7. CDR3 protein: CASSSFGQGGNQPQHF. CDR3 sequence (DNA): TGTGCCAGCAGCTCATTTGGACAGGGCGGCAATCAGCCCCAGCATTTT.

The V gene is TRBV9, the J gene TRBJ1-5, with TRBD1 as a possible D gene (6 bases). CDR3 length: 14 amino acids. Germline V CDR1 and CDR2: SGDLS, YYNGEE. Trimming left V 3 bases short and J 5 bases short, with 12 bases between. The CDR3 nucleotides are TGTGCCAGCAGCGGGGGAGGGGGTGATCAGCCCCAGCATTTT. Amino acids: CASSGGGGDQPQHF.

On this clone itself: Distinct nucleotide sequences in the sample also encode this CDR3. This sequence joins TRBV5-4 and TRBJ1-1; no clear D. V lost 4 bases and J lost 1, with 11 bases in between. The CDR3 has 14 residues. Germline CDR1 reads SGHNT; CDR2 reads YYREEE (reference sequence). As DNA, the CDR3 is TGTGCCAGCAGCCTGGCAGGCAGGAACACTGAAGCTTTCTTT. It is translated as CASSLAGRNTEAFF.

The CDR3 loop reads CASSYWRGGNTIYF. The CDR3 DNA reads as TGTGCCAGCAGTTACTGGAGGGGAGGAAACACCATATATTTT. The chain combines TRBV6-5 with TRBJ1-3; D perhaps matches TRBD1 (5 bases). This CDR3 contains 14 residues. Germline values: CDR1 MNHEY, CDR2 SVGAGI. V shed 1 base and J shed 4 bases, with 8 bases lying between them.

The chain is built from TRBV4-1 and TRBJ1-2; a possible D gene is TRBD1 (6 bases). This CDR3 has 16 amino acids. V lost 4 bases and J 8 bases, leaving 23 bases between the germline ends. CDR1 and CDR2 (germline): MGHRA, YSYEKL. The chain's CDR3 is CASSPGTRGPKRGYTF. CDR3 sequence (DNA): TGCGCCAGCAGCCCCGGGACAAGGGGCCCGAAGCGCGGCTACACCTTC.

The J gene is TRBJ1-1, the V gene TRBV27; TRBD1 matches 7 bases. The V and J ends lost 5 bases and 0 bases, in that order; junction bases with no gene match: 12. CDR1 is MNHEY and CDR2 is SMNVEV in the germline V gene (reference sequence). The CDR3 is 17 amino acids. The CDR3 loop is CASSRIPGQLMNTEAFF. CDR3 in DNA: TGTGCCAGCAGTAGAATCCCGGGACAGCTCATGAACACTGAAGCTTTCTTT.

The chain joins TRBV5-1 to TRBJ1-2; D possibly corresponds to TRBD1 (6 bases). V lost 0 bases, J lost 6 bases, and 12 bases lay in between. From germline, CDR1 is SGHRS and CDR2 YFSETQ. This CDR3 contains 14 residues. CDR3 sequence: CASSLERGLDGYTF. As DNA, the CDR3 is TGCGCCAGCAGCTTGGAGCGGGGGCTTGATGGCTACACCTTC.